Listed below are T cell receptor beta chains from one sample, sequenced in a study of blood T cell repertoires in COVID-19. Only in-frame clones appear in the TCRdb table, and some are missing; sequencing was by immunoSEQ multiplex PCR. The data show around 200,000 clones, 80% to 90% seen once. Sequencing used PBMCs or T cells enriched from blood (not recorded which). These receptors were taken from a man aged 25-40 years who had recovered from COVID-19. Each CDR3 is given with its conserved first and last residue. A D gene is named only where the DNA matches it firmly. The listing skips clone size in some rows; elsewhere it reads once, few, many or a size class.

d_call	v_call	j_call	clone_size	cdr3_nt	cdr3_aa
TRBD2	TRBV9	TRBJ2-3	.	TGTGCCAGCAGCGTAGTTACGGGAGGGGCGGATACGCAGTATTTT	CASSVVTGGADTQYF
TRBD1	TRBV5-4	TRBJ2-5	.	TGTGCCAGCAGCCGGACAGGGGCGGGAGAAGAGACCCAGTACTTC	CASSRTGAGEETQYF
.	TRBV24-1	TRBJ2-7	.	TGTGCCACCAGTGATTCCGCCTACGAGCAGTACTTC	CATSDSAYEQYF
TRBD1	TRBV5-1	TRBJ1-4	.	TGCGCCAGCAGCTTGGCTCGGGGGACAGGGACCTTGGGTAATGAAAAACTGTTTTTT	CASSLARGTGTLGNEKLFF
TRBD2	TRBV9	TRBJ2-2	.	TGTGCCAGCAGCGTAGGACTAGCGGGAGGCCGGGAGAACACCGGGGAGCTGTTTTTT	CASSVGLAGGRENTGELFF
TRBD2	TRBV9	TRBJ2-7	.	TGTGCCAGCAGCCAAACGGGACTACCATACTACGAGCAGTACTTC	CASSQTGLPYYEQYF
TRBD1	TRBV24-1	TRBJ1-4	.	TGTGCCACCAGTGACAGACAGGGGTCTAATGAAAAACTGTTTTTT	CATSDRQGSNEKLFF
TRBD1	TRBV4-3	TRBJ2-7	.	TGCGCCAGCAGCGCGGACAGGGGCTACGAGCAGTACTTC	CASSADRGYEQYF
TRBD1	TRBV2	TRBJ1-6	.	TGTGCCAGCAGCTTTCGACAGGGCGGTTCACCCCTCCACTTT	CASSFRQGGSPLHF
TRBD1	TRBV11-2	TRBJ2-1	.	TGTGCCAGCAGCTCTCAGGGGGACTCCTACAATGAGCAGTTCTTC	CASSSQGDSYNEQFF
.	TRBV5-5	TRBJ1-6	.	TGTGCCAGCAGCTTAAGACTCTCTGAAGGTTCACCCCTCCACTTT	CASSLRLSEGSPLHF
.	TRBV2	TRBJ1-5	.	TGTGCCAGCAGTGACGGGAAGAATAGCAATCAGCCCCAGCATTTT	CASSDGKNSNQPQHF
TRBD2	TRBV14	TRBJ2-1	.	TGTGCCAGCAGCCAAGATACCGGGACTAGTCTATTCTTCGACAATGAGCAGTTCTTC	CASSQDTGTSLFFDNEQFF
.	TRBV6-5	TRBJ2-7	.	TGTGCCAGCAGTTACTCGCAAGGGGGATACTACGAGCAGTACTTC	CASSYSQGGYYEQYF
TRBD1	TRBV7-2	TRBJ2-1	.	TGTGCCAGCAGCCAATTCAAACGACAGGGGGCCTACAATGAGCAGTTCTTC	CASSQFKRQGAYNEQFF
TRBD1	TRBV12-3/TRBV12-4	TRBJ2-1	.	TGTGCCAGCAGACAGGGGCCCCCCAGGGAGCAGTTCTTC	CASRQGPPREQFF
TRBD2	TRBV4-1	TRBJ2-1	once	TGCGCCAGCAGTTCAAGGGCTAGCGGGGACTCCTACAATGAGCAGTTCTTC	CASSSRASGDSYNEQFF
TRBD1	TRBV5-8	TRBJ2-7	.	TGTGCCAGCAACCGACAGGGACAGCGCTACGAGCAGTACTTC	CASNRQGQRYEQYF
.	TRBV24-1	TRBJ2-3	.	TGTGCCACCAGAACACAGGGTACAGATACGCAGTATTTT	CATRTQGTDTQYF
.	TRBV28	TRBJ1-1	.	TGTGCCAGCAGGAGAAGGAGATTGGACACTGAAGCTTTCTTT	CASRRRRLDTEAFF
.	TRBV6-2/TRBV6-3	TRBJ2-1	once	TGTGCCAGCAGTTATGACCGAAGGGGGGGCTCCTACAATGAGCAGTTCTTC	CASSYDRRGGSYNEQFF
TRBD1	TRBV7-9	TRBJ1-6	.	TGTGCCAGCAGCCCGCCGGGACAGGGAGATTCACCCCTCCACTTT	CASSPPGQGDSPLHF
.	TRBV7-2	TRBJ1-2	.	TGTGCCAGCAGCTCGTACAGGGACGGCTACACCTTC	CASSSYRDGYTF
.	TRBV5-4	TRBJ2-7	.	TGTGCCAGCAGCTTTCTAACCTCGGGACTCCAAACCTACGAGCAGTACTTC	CASSFLTSGLQTYEQYF
TRBD1	TRBV5-1	TRBJ1-1	.	TGCGCCAGCAGCTCCGGGACAGCTAACACTGAAGCTTTCTTT	CASSSGTANTEAFF
TRBD1	TRBV5-4	TRBJ2-7	.	TGTGCCAGCAGCTTGGGGGGACAGGGGGCCCTGGGGCATGGCTACGAGCAGTACTTC	CASSLGGQGALGHGYEQYF
TRBD2	TRBV29-1	TRBJ2-2	.	TGCAGCGTTGGTGGAACGGGACTAGCCGGGGAGCTGTTTTTT	CSVGGTGLAGELFF
.	TRBV19	TRBJ1-2	.	TGTGCCAGTGGGCCGTCTGGCTACACCTTC	CASGPSGYTF
TRBD1	TRBV7-9	TRBJ1-3	.	TGTGCCAGCAGCTTAGGGACAGGCTCTGGAAACACCATATATTTT	CASSLGTGSGNTIYF
.	TRBV7-2	TRBJ2-7	.	TGTGCCAGCAGTCCCCAGGGGCTCTCCTACGAGCAGTACTTC	CASSPQGLSYEQYF
.	TRBV28	TRBJ2-7	once	TGTGCCAGCAGGTACGGGCCGGCAAGGGGGAAGTCCTACGAGCAGTACTTC	CASRYGPARGKSYEQYF
TRBD1	TRBV2	TRBJ1-1	.	TGTGCCAGCATCAGAGGGACAGAGAACACTGAAGCTTTCTTT	CASIRGTENTEAFF
TRBD1	TRBV25-1	TRBJ2-1	.	TGTGCCAGCAGTGAGACAGGGGTTACCTACAATGAGCAGTTCTTC	CASSETGVTYNEQFF
TRBD2	TRBV5-1	TRBJ2-3	.	TGCGCCAGCAGGTTAATGCGGGGGGGCCCCGCAGATACGCAGTATTTT	CASRLMRGGPADTQYF
TRBD1	TRBV24-1	TRBJ2-5	.	TGTGCCACCAGTGATTCCCTTCTAAGACAGGGGATAGAGACCCAGTACTTC	CATSDSLLRQGIETQYF
TRBD1	TRBV3-1/TRBV3-2	TRBJ2-2	.	TGTGCCAGCAAGACAGGGTTGAAGACCGGGGAGCTGTTTTTT	CASKTGLKTGELFF
TRBD2	TRBV10-3	TRBJ2-2	.	TGTGCCATCAGTCTACGACTAGCCGATAACACCGGGGAGCTGTTTTTT	CAISLRLADNTGELFF
TRBD1	TRBV27	TRBJ2-5	.	TGTGCCAGCAGTTTAGGGATAACGACAGGGCCGGAGACCCAGTACTTC	CASSLGITTGPETQYF
.	TRBV18	TRBJ2-7	.	TGTGCCAGCTCACCAGGGACATCATACGAGCAGTACTTC	CASSPGTSYEQYF
.	TRBV3-1/TRBV3-2	TRBJ2-3	once	TGTGCCAGCAGCCAAGGACATACAGATACGCAGTATTTT	CASSQGHTDTQYF
.	TRBV9	TRBJ2-7	.	TGTGCCAGCAGCCCAAAAGGCGGCCGAACCTACGAGCAGTACTTC	CASSPKGGRTYEQYF
TRBD1	TRBV9	TRBJ1-2	.	TGTGCCAGCAGCTCGCGAGAGGGGACAGGGAGTGGCTACACCTTC	CASSSREGTGSGYTF
TRBD1	TRBV5-8	TRBJ2-3	.	TGTGCCAGCAGCTCCAGACAGGGTACAGATACGCAGTATTTT	CASSSRQGTDTQYF
.	TRBV4-1	TRBJ2-7	.	TGCGCCAGCAGCCAAGGGGCAGGCAAGACCTACGAGCAGTACTTC	CASSQGAGKTYEQYF
TRBD2	TRBV28	TRBJ2-3	.	TGTGCCAGCACCGTTAGCGGGGAGGGGGCAGATACGCAGTATTTT	CASTVSGEGADTQYF
.	TRBV30	TRBJ2-3	.	TGTGCCTGGACCTCAGGAGGGGGGGTTACAGATACGCAGTATTTT	CAWTSGGGVTDTQYF
TRBD1	TRBV7-9	TRBJ1-2	.	TGTGCCAGCAGCCCTCCGGGACAGACCTATGGCTACACCTTC	CASSPPGQTYGYTF
.	TRBV18	TRBJ1-1	.	TGTGCCAGCTCACAGGGGTTGGACACTGAAGCTTTCTTT	CASSQGLDTEAFF
.	TRBV7-8	TRBJ1-2	.	TGTGCCAGCAGCTTAGGTCAGGGTGTCTATGGCTACACCTTC	CASSLGQGVYGYTF
.	TRBV19	TRBJ1-5	.	TGTGCCAGTAGTATAGACCGTGCCCGGTTAAGCAATCAGCCCCAGCATTTT	CASSIDRARLSNQPQHF
.	TRBV4-1	TRBJ2-3	.	TGCGCCAGCAGCCAAGAAGGGGGGGACACAGATACGCAGTATTTT	CASSQEGGDTDTQYF
.	TRBV4-1	TRBJ2-5	.	TGCGCCAGCAGCCAAGAACCCAGGTACCAAGAGACCCAGTACTTC	CASSQEPRYQETQYF
.	TRBV9	TRBJ2-1	.	TGTGCCAGCAGCGTACGGTCTAGCCACTCCTACAATGAGCAGTTCTTC	CASSVRSSHSYNEQFF
.	TRBV12-3/TRBV12-4	TRBJ1-2	.	TGTGCCAGCGGTTTGTGGGCCGGTGGCTACACCTTC	CASGLWAGGYTF